This T cell receptor (beta chain) was identified in a study of regulatory T cells in long-lasting Graves disease. Whole-study findings and limits: New patients shared approximately 1,000 public clonotypes, and persistent patients shared more, with about 2,500. Having few samples may have compromised the accuracy.

This CDR3 is 16 amino acids long. The germline gives CDR1 LGHNA, CDR2 YNFKEQ. V lost 0 bases to trimming and J lost 4 bases, with 15 bases between them. The time point was: newly diagnosed GD, antithyroid drugs for less than 3 months. Generation of the TCR library employed RNA extracted from PBMCs. Graves' disease diagnoses followed American Thyroid Association guidelines. Arm-PCR of CDR3 regions and iRepertoire HTBI primers were used to build TCR beta libraries. TCRdb reanalysed the multiplex PCR reads using MiXCR and keeps one entry per CDR3 protein. The repertoire has around 330,000 distinct CDR3 sequences, 18% of them found once; the top ten carry about 38%. There are a few counts of this clonotype. Its antigen remains unidentified.

The sample was peripheral blood mononuclear cells (PBMCs), taken at new diagnosis, from a patient treated with antithyroid drugs. The TCR originated in a female donor with Graves disease. V is TRBV4-2 and J is TRBJ1-2; possible D gene TRBD1, 6 bases. The CDR3 loop is CASSQDEGGRSYGYTF. The CDR3 DNA sequence: TGTGCCAGCAGCCAAGATGAAGGGGGACGAAGCTATGGCTACACCTTC.